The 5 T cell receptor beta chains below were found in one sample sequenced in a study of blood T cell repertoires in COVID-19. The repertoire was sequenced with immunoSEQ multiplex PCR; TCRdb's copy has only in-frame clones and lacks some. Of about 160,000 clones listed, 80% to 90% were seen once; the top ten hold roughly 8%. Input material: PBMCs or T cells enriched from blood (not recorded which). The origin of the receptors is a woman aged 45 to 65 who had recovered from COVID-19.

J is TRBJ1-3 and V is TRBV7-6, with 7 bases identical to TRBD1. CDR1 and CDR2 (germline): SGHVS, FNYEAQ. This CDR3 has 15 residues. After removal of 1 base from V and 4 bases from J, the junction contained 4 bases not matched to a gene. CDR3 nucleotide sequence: TGTGCCAGCAGCTTAGAGACAGGGTACGGAAACACCATATATTTT. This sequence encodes CASSLETGYGNTIYF.

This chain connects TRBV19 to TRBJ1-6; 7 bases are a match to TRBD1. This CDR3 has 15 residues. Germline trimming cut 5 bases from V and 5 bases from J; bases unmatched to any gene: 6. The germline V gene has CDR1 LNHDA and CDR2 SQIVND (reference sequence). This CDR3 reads CASSPGGVDNSPLHF. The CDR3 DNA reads TGTGCCAGTAGTCCAGGGGGAGTAGATAATTCACCCCTCCACTTT. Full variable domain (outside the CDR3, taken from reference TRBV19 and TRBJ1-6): DGGITQSPKYLFRKEGQNVTLSCEQNLNHDAMYWYRQDPGQGLRLIYYSQIVNDFQKGDIAEGYSVSREKKESFPLTVTSAQKNPTAFYLCASSPGGVDNSPLHFGNGTRLTVT.

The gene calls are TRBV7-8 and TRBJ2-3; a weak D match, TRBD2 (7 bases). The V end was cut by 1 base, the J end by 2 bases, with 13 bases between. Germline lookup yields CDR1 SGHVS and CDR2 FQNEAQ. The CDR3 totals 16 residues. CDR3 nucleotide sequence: TGTGCCAGCAGCTTAGATGGCGGGGGCTTCACAGATACGCAGTATTTT. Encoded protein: CASSLDGGGFTDTQYF.

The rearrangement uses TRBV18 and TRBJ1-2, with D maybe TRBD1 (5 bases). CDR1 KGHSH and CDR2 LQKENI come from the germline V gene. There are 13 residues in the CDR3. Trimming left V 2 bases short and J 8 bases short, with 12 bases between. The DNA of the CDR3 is TGTGCCAGCTCACCAGGGGCGCAGGAAGGCTACACCTTC. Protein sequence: CASSPGAQEGYTF.

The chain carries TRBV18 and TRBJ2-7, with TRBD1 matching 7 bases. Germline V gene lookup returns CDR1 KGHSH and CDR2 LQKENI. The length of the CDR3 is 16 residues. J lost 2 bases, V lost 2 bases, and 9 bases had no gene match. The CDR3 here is CASSPTAGGNTYEQYF. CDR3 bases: TGTGCCAGCTCACCAACGGCAGGGGGAAATACCTACGAGCAGTACTTC. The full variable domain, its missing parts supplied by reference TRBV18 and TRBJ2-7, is NAGVMQNPRHLVRRRGQEARLRCSPMKGHSHVYWYRQLPEEGLKFMVYLQKENIIDESGMPKERFSAEFPKEGPSILRIQQVVRGDSAAYFCASSPTAGGNTYEQYFGPGTRLTVT.